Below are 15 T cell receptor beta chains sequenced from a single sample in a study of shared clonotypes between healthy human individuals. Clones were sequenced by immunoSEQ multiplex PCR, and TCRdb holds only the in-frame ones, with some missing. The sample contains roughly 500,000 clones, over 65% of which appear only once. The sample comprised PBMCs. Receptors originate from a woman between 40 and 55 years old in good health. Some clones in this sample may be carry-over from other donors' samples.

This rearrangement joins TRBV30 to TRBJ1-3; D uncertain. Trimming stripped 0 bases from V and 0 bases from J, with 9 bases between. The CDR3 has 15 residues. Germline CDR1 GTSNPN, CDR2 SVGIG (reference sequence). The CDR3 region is CAWSVIGSSGNTIYF. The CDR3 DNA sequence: TGTGCCTGGAGTGTAATAGGGAGCTCTGGAAACACCATATATTTT.

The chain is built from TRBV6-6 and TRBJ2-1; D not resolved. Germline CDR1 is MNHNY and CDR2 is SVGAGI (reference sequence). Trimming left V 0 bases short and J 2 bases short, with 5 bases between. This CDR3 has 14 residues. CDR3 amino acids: CASSYSQTYNEQFF. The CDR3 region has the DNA TGTGCCAGCAGTTACTCGCAGACCTACAATGAGCAGTTCTTC.

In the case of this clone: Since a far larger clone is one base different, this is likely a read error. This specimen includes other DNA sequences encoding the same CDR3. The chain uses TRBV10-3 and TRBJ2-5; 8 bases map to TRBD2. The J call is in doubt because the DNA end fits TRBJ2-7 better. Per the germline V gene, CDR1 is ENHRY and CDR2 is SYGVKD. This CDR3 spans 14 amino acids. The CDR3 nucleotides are TGTGCCATCAGTGAGACTAGCGGTAGGTACGAGCAGTACTTC. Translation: CAISETSGRYEQYF.

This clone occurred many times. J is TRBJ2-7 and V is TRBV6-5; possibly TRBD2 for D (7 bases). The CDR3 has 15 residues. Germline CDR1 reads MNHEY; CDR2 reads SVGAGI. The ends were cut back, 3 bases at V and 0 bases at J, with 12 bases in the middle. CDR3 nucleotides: TGTGCCAGCAGTTATAGGGGGGGGGACTCCTACGAGCAGTACTTC. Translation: CASSYRGGDSYEQYF.

CDR3: CASSTGTGNQPQHF. The CDR3 nucleotides are TGTGCCAGCAGTACCGGGACAGGGAATCAGCCCCAGCATTTT. The chain couples TRBV28 to TRBJ1-5; 9 bases agree with TRBD1. The V gene's germline CDR1 is MDHEN and CDR2 SYDVKM. With V trimmed by 5 bases and J by 4 bases, 3 bases remained unmatched. This CDR3 contains 14 residues.

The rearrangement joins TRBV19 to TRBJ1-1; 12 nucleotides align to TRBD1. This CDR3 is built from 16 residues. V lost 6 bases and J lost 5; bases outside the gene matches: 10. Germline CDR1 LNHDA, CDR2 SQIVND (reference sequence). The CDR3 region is CASSQPWGQGATEAFF. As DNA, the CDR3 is TGTGCCAGTAGCCAACCTTGGGGACAGGGGGCAACTGAAGCTTTCTTT.

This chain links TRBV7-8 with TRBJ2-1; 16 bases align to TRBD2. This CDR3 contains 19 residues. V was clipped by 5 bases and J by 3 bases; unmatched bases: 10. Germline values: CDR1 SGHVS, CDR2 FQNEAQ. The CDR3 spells CASSQGLAGGHSVYNEQFF. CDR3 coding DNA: TGTGCCAGCAGCCAGGGACTAGCGGGAGGGCACTCTGTCTACAATGAGCAGTTCTTC.

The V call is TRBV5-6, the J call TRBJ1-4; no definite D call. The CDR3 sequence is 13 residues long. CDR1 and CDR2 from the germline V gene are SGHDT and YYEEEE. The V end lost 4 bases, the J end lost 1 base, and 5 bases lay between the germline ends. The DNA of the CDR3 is TGTGCCAGCAGCCTGGGAACTAATGAAAAACTGTTTTTT. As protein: CASSLGTNEKLFF. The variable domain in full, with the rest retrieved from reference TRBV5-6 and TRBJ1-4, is DAGVTQSPTHLIKTRGQQVTLRCSPKSGHDTVSWYQQALGQGPQFIFQYYEEEERQRGNFPDRFSGHQFPNYSSELNVNALLLGDSALYLCASSLGTNEKLFFGSGTQLSVL.

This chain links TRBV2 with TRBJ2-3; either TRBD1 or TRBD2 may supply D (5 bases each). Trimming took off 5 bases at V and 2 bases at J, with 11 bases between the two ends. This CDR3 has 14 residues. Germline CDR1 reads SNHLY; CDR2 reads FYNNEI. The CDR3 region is CASSSPGATDTQYF. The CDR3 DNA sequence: TGTGCCAGCAGTTCTCCCGGGGCCACAGATACGCAGTATTTT.

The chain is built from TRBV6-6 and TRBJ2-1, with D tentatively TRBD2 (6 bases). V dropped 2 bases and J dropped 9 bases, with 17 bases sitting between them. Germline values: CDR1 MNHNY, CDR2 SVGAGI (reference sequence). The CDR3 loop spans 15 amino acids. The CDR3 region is CASSYPLELGGEQFF. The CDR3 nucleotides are TGTGCCAGCAGTTACCCCCTCGAGTTGGGAGGTGAGCAGTTCTTC.

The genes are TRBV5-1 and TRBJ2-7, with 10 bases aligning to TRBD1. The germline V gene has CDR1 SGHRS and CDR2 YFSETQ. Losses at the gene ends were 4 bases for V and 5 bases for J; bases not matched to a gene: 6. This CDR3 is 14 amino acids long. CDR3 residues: CASSVTGTGDEQYF. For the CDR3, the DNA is TGCGCCAGCAGCGTGACCGGGACAGGGGACGAGCAGTACTTC.

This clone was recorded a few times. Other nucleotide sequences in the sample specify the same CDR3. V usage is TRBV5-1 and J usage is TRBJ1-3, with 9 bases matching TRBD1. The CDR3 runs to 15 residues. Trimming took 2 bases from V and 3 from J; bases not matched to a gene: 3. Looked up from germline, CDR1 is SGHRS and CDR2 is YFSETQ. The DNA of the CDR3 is TGCGCCAGCAGCTTTACAGGGGGCAGTGGAAACACCATATATTTT. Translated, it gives CASSFTGGSGNTIYF.

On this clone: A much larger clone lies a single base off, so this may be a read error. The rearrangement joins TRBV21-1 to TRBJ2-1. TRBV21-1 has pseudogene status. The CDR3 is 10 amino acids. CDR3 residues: CASSNNEQFF. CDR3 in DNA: TGTGCCAGCAGCAACAATGAGCAGTTCTTC.

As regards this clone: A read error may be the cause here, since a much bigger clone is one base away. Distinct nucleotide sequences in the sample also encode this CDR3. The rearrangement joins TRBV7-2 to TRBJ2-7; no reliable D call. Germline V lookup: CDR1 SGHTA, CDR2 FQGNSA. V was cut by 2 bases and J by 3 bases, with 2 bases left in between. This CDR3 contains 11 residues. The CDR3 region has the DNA TGTGCCAGCAGCTTAAACTACGAGCAGTACTTC. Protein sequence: CASSLNYEQYF.

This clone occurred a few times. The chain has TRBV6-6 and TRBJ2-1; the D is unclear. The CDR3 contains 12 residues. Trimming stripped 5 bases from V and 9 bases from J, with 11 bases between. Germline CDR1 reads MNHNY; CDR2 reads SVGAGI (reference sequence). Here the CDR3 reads CASSIGLGEQFF. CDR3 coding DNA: TGTGCCAGCAGTATCGGTCTGGGTGAGCAGTTCTTC.